This TCR beta chain is drawn from a study of Graves' ophthalmopathy and Graves' hyperthyroidism. The table lists this clonotype with many counts. V lost 6 bases and J 6 bases, leaving 23 bases between the germline ends. The CDR3 loop spans 15 amino acids. The germline V gene encodes CDR1 SQVTM and CDR2 ANQGSEA. The authors amplified TCR beta CDR3 regions, and they did so from RNA transcripts for repertoire sequencing. First-round RT-PCR with HTBI primers preceded a second-round multiplex PCR. One entry per CDR3 protein, called by TCRdb with MiXCR from the multiplex PCR reads. The sample comprises almost 400,000 distinct CDR3 sequences, around 18% of which are singletons, and 1.5% to 2% rests with the top ten.

The sample was peripheral blood. This chain links TRBV29-1 with TRBJ1-1; D might be TRBD1 (6 bases). This clonotype was sampled from a woman aged 18-30 years with Graves' ophthalmopathy. CDR3 in DNA: TGCAGCGTCGCGGGAGAGGGGGGGCTGGTTCCTGAAGCTTTCTTT. This sequence encodes CSVAGEGGLVPEAFF.